This T cell receptor beta chain was retrieved from a study of beta chain features in type 1 diabetes. Findings and limits, study-wide: Among patients with Type 1 diabetes, TCRB CDR3s were moderately but significantly shorter in every one of the four CD4+ subsets. Naive, central memory and regulatory TCRB repertoires appeared more similar among patients than healthy donors. Possible PCR preference for shorter templates applied equally to patients and controls.

On this clone: Its antigen remains unidentified.

V lost 4 bases, J lost 6 bases, and 3 bases stayed unmatched. The CDR3 runs to 14 residues. CDR1 PRHDT and CDR2 FYEKMQ come from the germline V gene (reference sequence). Sequencing targeted expressed TCRB transcripts, as all isolated RNA had been reverse transcribed. Some clones are missing from TCRdb's copy, which holds only in-frame ones; the method was immunoSEQ multiplex PCR. The sample has about 660,000 clones; around 15% are singletons. CD45RO/CCR7/CD25/CD127/CD95/CD27 separated CD4+ naive, central memory, regulatory and stem cell-like memory cells by sorting. Sequencing used naive CD4+ T cells from blood. This sequence joins TRBV13 and TRBJ2-1; 10 bases are shared with TRBD2. This receptor was obtained from a young man with type 1 diabetes. As DNA, the CDR3 is TGTGCCAGCAGCTGGACTAGCGGAAGCAATGAGCAGTTCTTC. Its protein product is CASSWTSGSNEQFF.